This T cell receptor beta chain was found in a study of T cell responses to AZD1222 COVID-19 vaccine. Study findings and constraints: The study reported that nearly half of spike-specific TCRs target unmutated variant regions. Only a handful of AZD1222 recipients tested seropositive at baseline. Donors were chiefly white British, with a greater number of females, and clonal diversity was perhaps underestimated.

Looked up from germline, CDR1 is SGHTA and CDR2 is FQGNSA. V lost 4 bases and J lost 1; bases outside the gene matches: 6. This CDR3 contains 15 residues. This clone was seen ten or more times. Its antigen remains unknown. Assay: immunoSEQ multiplex PCR; the TCRdb copy retains only in-frame clones and omits some. The table includes 95,000 to 100,000 clones, around 84% detected once. The chain combines TRBV7-2 with TRBJ2-5; 7 bases are a match to TRBD1. The receptor's source is an adult in good health. The starting material was peripheral blood, obtained on day 0 of AZD1222 vaccination. The CDR3 sequence is CASSSMGQPQETQYF. The CDR3, as DNA: TGTGCCAGCAGCTCTATGGGACAGCCCCAAGAGACCCAGTACTTC.